This is a list of T cell receptor beta chains from one sample in a study of beta chain features in type 1 diabetes. The table came from immunoSEQ multiplex PCR; TCRdb's copy has only in-frame clones and leaves some out. The sample contains about 350,000 clones, around a fifth of which appear only once. Input material: naive CD4+ T cells from blood. The receptor source for this set is a woman aged 18-29 years in good health. The CDR3 runs from the conserved cysteine through the conserved F or W. A D gene is named only where the DNA matches it firmly. A clone size is listed for some rows: how often the clone was seen (once, few, many), or a class if it is expanded.

v_gene,d_gene,j_gene,abundance,CDR3aa,CDR3nt
TRBV7-9,-,TRBJ2-4,-,CASSQFTGVAKNIQYF,TGTGCCAGCAGCCAGTTTACAGGAGTAGCCAAAAACATTCAGTACTTC
TRBV12-5,-,TRBJ2-1,-,CASGLAFRTQQFF,TGTGCTAGTGGTTTGGCCTTTCGGACACAGCAGTTCTTC
TRBV9,-,TRBJ2-5,few,CASSVDQETQYF,TGTGCCAGCAGCGTAGATCAGGAGACCCAGTACTTC
TRBV11-3,-,TRBJ2-5,-,CASSPTVGETQYF,TGTGCCAGCAGCCCTACAGTAGGAGAGACCCAGTACTTC
TRBV6-6,-,TRBJ1-5,once,CASTEGINQPQHF,TGTGCCAGCACCGAGGGAATCAATCAGCCCCAGCATTTT
TRBV6-5,TRBD2,TRBJ2-3,-,CATRAGTDTQYF,TGTGCCACCAGAGCGGGGACAGATACGCAGTATTTT
TRBV27,-,TRBJ1-1,few,CASFREGGTEAFF,TGTGCCAGCTTCCGGGAGGGGGGGACTGAAGCTTTCTTT
TRBV5-4,-,TRBJ2-5,few,CASSFMAGGQETQYF,TGTGCCAGCAGCTTCATGGCTGGGGGGCAAGAGACCCAGTACTTC
TRBV29-1,-,TRBJ2-3,-,CSVEIGVSGRRTDTQYF,TGCAGCGTTGAAATAGGGGTCTCGGGGAGGCGCACAGATACGCAGTATTTT
TRBV5-1,TRBD2,TRBJ2-5,few,CASSSTSGEETQYF,TGCGCCAGCAGCTCGACTAGCGGCGAAGAGACCCAGTACTTC
TRBV14,TRBD1,TRBJ2-5,few,CASSPSGTGIGETQYF,TGTGCCAGCAGCCCGTCCGGGACAGGGATCGGAGAGACCCAGTACTTC
TRBV18,TRBD1,TRBJ1-2,-,CASSPGQSNYGYTF,TGTGCCAGCTCACCGGGACAGAGCAACTATGGCTACACCTTC
TRBV2,TRBD2,TRBJ2-2,-,CASGGENTGELFF,TGTGCCAGCGGGGGGGAGAACACCGGGGAGCTGTTTTTT
TRBV28,TRBD1,TRBJ1-2,few,CASTVAGQNYGYTF,TGTGCCAGCACCGTCGCGGGACAGAACTATGGCTACACCTTC
TRBV11-2,-,TRBJ2-1,few,CASSLGGTSYNEQFF,TGTGCCAGCAGCTTAGGCGGGACCTCCTACAATGAGCAGTTCTTC
TRBV5-1,TRBD1,TRBJ1-4,-,CASSSGTGREKLFF,TGCGCCAGCAGCTCCGGGACAGGGCGGGAAAAACTGTTTTTT
TRBV30,-,TRBJ1-4,-,CAWSGTATNEKLFF,TGTGCCTGGAGTGGGACAGCAACTAATGAAAAACTGTTTTTT
TRBV5-1,TRBD1,TRBJ2-6,-,CASRSSGGSGANVLTF,TGCGCCAGCAGGTCGTCAGGGGGCTCTGGGGCCAACGTCCTGACTTTC